Listed here are 17 T cell receptor beta chains from one sample, sequenced in a study of T cell responses to AZD1222 COVID-19 vaccine. Clones were sequenced by immunoSEQ multiplex PCR, and TCRdb holds only the in-frame ones, with some missing. The top ten clones hold more than 25% of a sample with about 180,000 clones, more than 75% of them seen once. Sample: peripheral blood, taken 28 days after the second AZD1222 dose. The receptors stem from an adult who received the AZD1222 COVID-19 vaccine.

In its sample, this clone was seen once. V gene TRBV19 combines with J gene TRBJ2-7, with 9 bases that match TRBD1. The germline gives CDR1 LNHDA, CDR2 SQIVND (reference sequence). V trimming: 5 bases; J trimming: 6 bases; junction bases outside the gene matches: 2. There are 12 residues in the CDR3. CDR3 nucleotide sequence: TGTGCCAGTAGTTTGGACAGGGGCGAGCAGTACTTC. Translated: CASSLDRGEQYF.

The V gene is TRBV30, the J gene TRBJ2-3; TRBD2 agrees at 9 bases. J lost 6 bases, V lost 3 bases, and 7 bases had no gene match. The V gene's germline CDR1 is GTSNPN and CDR2 SVGIG (reference sequence). The CDR3 is 14 amino acids. CDR3 coding DNA: TGTGCCTGGAGAAATGGACTAGCGACGGATACGCAGTATTTT. Its protein product is CAWRNGLATDTQYF.

The chain carries TRBV7-2 and TRBJ1-5; no definite D call. V was clipped by 8 bases and J by 0 bases, with 11 bases between them. This CDR3 has 14 residues. CDR1 is SGHTA, CDR2 FQGNSA, per germline. CDR3 residues: CASGRGSSNQPQHF. The CDR3 DNA is TGTGCCAGCGGCCGCGGTAGTAGCAATCAGCCCCAGCATTTT.

This clone was detected once. This CDR3 is also generated by other DNA sequences in the sample. J is TRBJ2-2 and V is TRBV7-2; D is possibly TRBD1 (7 bases). Trimming stripped 5 bases from V and 4 bases from J, with 11 bases between. This CDR3 spans 14 amino acids. In germline, CDR1 is SGHTA, CDR2 FQGNSA. The CDR3: CASSPQGGTGELFF. CDR3 sequence (DNA): TGTGCCAGCAGCCCCCAGGGGGGCACCGGGGAGCTGTTTTTT.

This chain joins TRBV28 and TRBJ1-1; weak D call: TRBD1 (5 bases). CDR1 is MDHEN, CDR2 SYDVKM, per germline. The CDR3 spans 16 residues. The V end lost 6 bases, the J end lost 1 base, and 18 bases lay between the germline ends. Written as DNA, the CDR3 is TGTGCCAGCAGCCTCGGGGGGATCAGAACGAACACTGAAGCTTTCTTT. Protein product: CASSLGGIRTNTEAFF.

This clone was counted once. The chain joins TRBV7-8 to TRBJ1-2; 7 positions agree with TRBD1. Germline CDR1 and CDR2: SGHVS and FQNEAQ. The CDR3 spans 16 residues. With V trimmed by 5 bases and J by 4 bases, 13 bases remained unmatched. The CDR3 reads CASSLRQGDRVYGYTF. CDR3 in DNA: TGTGCCAGCAGCCTACGCCAGGGCGACAGGGTCTATGGCTACACCTTC.

Only a few counts were recorded for this clone. The chain employs TRBV5-6 and TRBJ1-2; 8 bases fit TRBD1. From germline, CDR1 is SGHDT and CDR2 YYEEEE. CDR3 length: 14 amino acids. The V gene end was trimmed by 4 bases and the J gene end by 9 bases; junction bases not matched to a gene: 11. In DNA form, the CDR3 reads TGTGCCAGCAGCCCTGCGGGACAGGATAGGAGCTACACCTTC. Translating it yields CASSPAGQDRSYTF.

The table lists this clone with a count of one. This sequence joins TRBV6-5 and TRBJ2-2; 8 nucleotides align to TRBD2. The germline V gene encodes CDR1 MNHEY and CDR2 SVGAGI. V dropped 2 bases and J dropped 4; count of bases not matched to a gene: 3. CDR3 length equals 15 residues. The CDR3 coding sequence is TGTGCCAGCAGTTACCACGGGAGGGGCACCGGGGAGCTGTTTTTT. Amino acids: CASSYHGRGTGELFF.

The chain has TRBV3-1 (or the pseudogene TRBV3-2) and TRBJ1-6; no clear D. CDR3 length: 14 amino acids. V lost 0 bases to trimming and J lost 5 bases, with 5 bases between them. Germline assignment: CDR1 LGHDT and CDR2 YNNKEL (reference sequence). CDR3 in amino acids: CASSQDRNNSPLHF. The CDR3 DNA is TGTGCCAGCAGCCAAGACAGGAATAATTCACCCCTCCACTTT.

The rearrangement links TRBV5-1 to TRBJ1-3; D is perhaps TRBD1 (5 bases). Germline CDR1 and CDR2: SGHRS and YFSETQ. The V end lost 4 bases, the J end lost 0 bases, and 11 bases lay between the germline ends. The CDR3 length is 15 residues. Here the CDR3 DNA reads TGCGCCAGCAGCCGGGACGGAAACTCTGGAAACACCATATATTTT. Translation gives CASSRDGNSGNTIYF.

This clone was counted only a few times. J is TRBJ1-5 and V is TRBV3-1 (or the pseudogene TRBV3-2); D may be TRBD1 (5 bases). The germline gives CDR1 LGHDT, CDR2 YNNKEL (reference sequence). The CDR3 is 15 residues long. The V end was cut by 1 base, the J end by 6 bases, with 13 bases between. CDR3: CASSQVRQGIQPQHF. The CDR3 DNA reads TGTGCCAGCAGCCAAGTACGCCAGGGTATTCAGCCCCAGCATTTT.

The chain uses TRBV5-4 and TRBJ2-2; D not certain. This CDR3 spans 12 amino acids. Germline loops: CDR1 SGHNT, CDR2 YYREEE (reference sequence). Between the trimmed V and J ends, which lost 2 bases and 2 bases, there was a span of 1 base. The CDR3 reads CASSLNTGELFF. CDR3 nucleotide sequence: TGTGCCAGCAGCTTAAACACCGGGGAGCTGTTTTTT.

The V gene is TRBV5-4, the J gene TRBJ2-1; 9 bases align to TRBD2. CDR1 and CDR2 (germline): SGHNT, YYREEE (reference sequence). The CDR3 contains 14 residues. V shed 6 bases and J 8 bases; nucleotides not matched to a gene: 9. The CDR3 DNA is TGTGCCAGCACCGGGGCTAGCGGGGAAGATGAGCAGTTCTTC. Its protein is CASTGASGEDEQFF.

The chain recombines TRBV9 with TRBJ2-1; tentative D call: TRBD2 (5 bases). The length of the CDR3 is 12 residues. Germline CDR1 and CDR2: SGDLS and YYNGEE. Trimming cost V 3 bases and J 10 bases, with 11 bases left between them. The CDR3 region is CASSGGSVEQFF. The DNA for the CDR3 is TGTGCCAGCAGCGGCGGTAGCGTCGAGCAGTTCTTC.

The V and J genes are TRBV9 and TRBJ2-3; 7 nucleotides line up with TRBD2. V was clipped by 4 bases and J by 2 bases; unmatched bases: 10. There are 16 residues in the CDR3. Looked up from germline, CDR1 is SGDLS and CDR2 is YYNGEE. In DNA, the CDR3 is TGTGCCAGCAGCTATCTTGAGGGAGGGATCACAGATACGCAGTATTTT. Its protein product is CASSYLEGGITDTQYF.

The chain carries TRBV27 and TRBJ2-7; 7 positions agree with TRBD1. Germline V gene sequence: CDR1 MNHEY, CDR2 SMNVEV (reference sequence). This CDR3 region has 15 residues. V shed 2 bases, J shed 2 bases, and the junction held 6 bases outside the gene matches. This CDR3 reads CASSLRWTGPYEQYF. The CDR3 DNA follows: TGTGCCAGCAGTTTAAGGTGGACAGGACCCTACGAGCAGTACTTC.

V gene TRBV6-5 combines with J gene TRBJ2-7, with D perhaps matching TRBD1 or TRBD2 (6 bases each). The V gene's germline CDR1 is MNHEY and CDR2 SVGAGI. Trimming left V 6 bases short and J 9 bases short, with 18 bases between. The CDR3 is 13 amino acids. The CDR3 spells CASRKGGDGTQYF. The CDR3 nucleotides are TGTGCCAGCAGGAAGGGGGGCGACGGAACGCAGTACTTC.